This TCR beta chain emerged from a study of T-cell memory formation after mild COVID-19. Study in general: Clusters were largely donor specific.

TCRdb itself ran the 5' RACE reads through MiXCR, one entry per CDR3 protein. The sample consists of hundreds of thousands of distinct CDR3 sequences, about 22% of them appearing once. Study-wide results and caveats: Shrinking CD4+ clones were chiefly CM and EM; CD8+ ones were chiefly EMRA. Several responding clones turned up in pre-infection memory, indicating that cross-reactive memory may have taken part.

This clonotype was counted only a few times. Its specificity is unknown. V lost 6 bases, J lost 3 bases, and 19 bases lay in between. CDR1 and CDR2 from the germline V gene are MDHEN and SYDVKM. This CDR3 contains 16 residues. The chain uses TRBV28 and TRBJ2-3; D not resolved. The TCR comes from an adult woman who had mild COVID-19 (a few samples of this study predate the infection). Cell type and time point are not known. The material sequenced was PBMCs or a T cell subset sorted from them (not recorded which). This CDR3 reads CASSQPWTSQTDTQYF. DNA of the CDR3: TGTGCCAGCAGCCAACCCTGGACGTCTCAGACAGATACGCAGTATTTT.